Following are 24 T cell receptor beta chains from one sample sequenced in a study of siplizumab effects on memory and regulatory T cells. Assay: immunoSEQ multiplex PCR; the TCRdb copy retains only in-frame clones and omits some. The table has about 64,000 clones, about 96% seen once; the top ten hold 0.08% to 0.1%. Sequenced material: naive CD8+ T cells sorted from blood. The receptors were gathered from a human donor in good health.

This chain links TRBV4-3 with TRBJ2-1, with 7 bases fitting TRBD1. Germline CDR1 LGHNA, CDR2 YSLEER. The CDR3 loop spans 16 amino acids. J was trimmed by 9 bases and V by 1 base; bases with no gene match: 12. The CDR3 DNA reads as TGCGCCAGCAGCCAAGGAACAGGGGCGGTATCCATTGAGCAGTTCTTC. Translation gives CASSQGTGAVSIEQFF.

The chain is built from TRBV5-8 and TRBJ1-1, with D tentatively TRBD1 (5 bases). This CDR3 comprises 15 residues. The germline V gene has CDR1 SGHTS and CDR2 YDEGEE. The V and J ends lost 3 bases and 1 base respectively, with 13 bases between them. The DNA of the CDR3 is TGTGCCAGCAGCTGGGGCCGGGGGACGAACACTGAAGCTTTCTTT. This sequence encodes CASSWGRGTNTEAFF.

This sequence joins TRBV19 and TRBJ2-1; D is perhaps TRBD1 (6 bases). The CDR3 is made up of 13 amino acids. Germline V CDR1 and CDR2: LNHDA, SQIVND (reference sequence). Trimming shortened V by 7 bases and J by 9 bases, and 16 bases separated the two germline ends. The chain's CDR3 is CASTIGLTGEQFF. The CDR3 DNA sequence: TGTGCCAGTACCATAGGACTGACAGGTGAGCAGTTCTTC.

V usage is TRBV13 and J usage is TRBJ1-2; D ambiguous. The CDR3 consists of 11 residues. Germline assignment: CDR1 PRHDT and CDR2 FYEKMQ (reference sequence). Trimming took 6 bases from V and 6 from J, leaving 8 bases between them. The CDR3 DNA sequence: TGTGCCAGCAGAGAAGGAGATGGCTACACCTTC. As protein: CASREGDGYTF. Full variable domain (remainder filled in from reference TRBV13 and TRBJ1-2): AAGVIQSPRHLIKEKRETATLKCYPIPRHDTVYWYQQGPGQDPQFLISFYEKMQSDKGSIPDRFSAQQFSDYHSELNMSSLELGDSALYFCASREGDGYTFGSGTRLTVV.

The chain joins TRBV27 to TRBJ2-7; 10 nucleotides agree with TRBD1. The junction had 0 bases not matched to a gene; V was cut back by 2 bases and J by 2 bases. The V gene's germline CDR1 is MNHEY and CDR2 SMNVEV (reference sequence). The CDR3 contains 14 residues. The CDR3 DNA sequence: TGTGCCAGCAGTTTAGGACAGGGGGCCTACGAGCAGTACTTC. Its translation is CASSLGQGAYEQYF.

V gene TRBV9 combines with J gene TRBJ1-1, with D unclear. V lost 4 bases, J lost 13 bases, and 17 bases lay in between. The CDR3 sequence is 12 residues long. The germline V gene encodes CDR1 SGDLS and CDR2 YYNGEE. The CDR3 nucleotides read TGTGCCAGCAGCTCCCGGATTTGTAGTAGTTTCTTT. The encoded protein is CASSSRICSSFF.

The CDR3 protein is CASNLDRGGGNTEAFF. In nucleotides, the CDR3 is TGTGCCAGCAACCTTGACAGGGGTGGAGGGAACACTGAAGCTTTCTTT. The rearrangement links TRBV28 to TRBJ1-1; TRBD1 agrees at 8 bases. V gave up 7 bases and J gave up 1 base; unmatched junction bases: 11. The V gene's germline CDR1 is MDHEN and CDR2 SYDVKM. CDR3 size: 16 residues.

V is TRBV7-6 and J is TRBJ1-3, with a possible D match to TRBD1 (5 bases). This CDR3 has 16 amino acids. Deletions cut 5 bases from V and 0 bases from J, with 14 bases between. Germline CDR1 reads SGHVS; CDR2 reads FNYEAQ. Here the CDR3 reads CASSLRGVVSGNTIYF. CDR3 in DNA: TGTGCCAGCAGCCTACGGGGGGTCGTCTCTGGAAACACCATATATTTT.

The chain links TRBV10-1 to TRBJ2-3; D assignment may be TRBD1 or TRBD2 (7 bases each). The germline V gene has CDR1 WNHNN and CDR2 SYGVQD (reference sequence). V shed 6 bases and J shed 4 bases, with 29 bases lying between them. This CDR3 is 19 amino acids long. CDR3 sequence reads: CASRPPGGDYSRSADTQYF. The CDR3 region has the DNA TGCGCCAGCAGACCTCCAGGGGGGGACTATTCCCGATCCGCAGATACGCAGTATTTT.

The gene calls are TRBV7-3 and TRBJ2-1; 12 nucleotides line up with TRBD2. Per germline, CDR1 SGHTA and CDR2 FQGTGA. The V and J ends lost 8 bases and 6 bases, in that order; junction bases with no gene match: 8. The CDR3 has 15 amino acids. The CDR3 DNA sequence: TGTGCCAGCTGTACGACTAGCGGGGGATTCAATGAGCAGTTCTTC. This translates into CASCTTSGGFNEQFF.

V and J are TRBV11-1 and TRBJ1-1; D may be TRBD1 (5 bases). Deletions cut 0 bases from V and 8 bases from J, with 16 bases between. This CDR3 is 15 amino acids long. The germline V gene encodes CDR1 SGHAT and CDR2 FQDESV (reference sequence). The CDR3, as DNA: TGTGCCAGCAGCTTAGCTGCAGGGAATGAAGGAGAAGCTTTCTTT. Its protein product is CASSLAAGNEGEAFF.

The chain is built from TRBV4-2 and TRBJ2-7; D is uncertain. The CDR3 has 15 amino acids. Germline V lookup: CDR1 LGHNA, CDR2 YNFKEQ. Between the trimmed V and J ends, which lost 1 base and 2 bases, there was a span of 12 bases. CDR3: CASSQAPHGAYEQYF. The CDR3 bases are TGTGCCAGCAGCCAAGCTCCCCACGGCGCCTACGAGCAGTACTTC.

The CDR3 reads CASSEGGGLTNTEAFF. In DNA form, the CDR3 reads TGCGCCAGCAGTGAGGGAGGGGGATTGACGAACACTGAAGCTTTCTTT. V usage is TRBV10-1 and J usage is TRBJ1-1; D perhaps matches TRBD1 (6 bases). Trimming cost V 2 bases and J 1 base, with 14 bases left between them. The germline gives CDR1 WNHNN, CDR2 SYGVQD (reference sequence). CDR3 size: 16 residues.

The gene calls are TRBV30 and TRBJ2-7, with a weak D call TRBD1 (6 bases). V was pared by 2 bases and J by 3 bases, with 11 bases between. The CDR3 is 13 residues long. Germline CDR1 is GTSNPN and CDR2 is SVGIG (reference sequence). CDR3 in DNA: TGTGCCTGGAGTCTGAGGGGGAACTACGAGCAGTACTTC. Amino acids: CAWSLRGNYEQYF.

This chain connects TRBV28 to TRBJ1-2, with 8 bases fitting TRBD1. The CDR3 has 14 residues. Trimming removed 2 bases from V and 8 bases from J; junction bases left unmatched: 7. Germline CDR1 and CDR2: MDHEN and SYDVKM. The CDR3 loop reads CASSLSQGASGYTF. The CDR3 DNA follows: TGTGCCAGCAGTTTAAGTCAGGGGGCGAGCGGCTACACCTTC.

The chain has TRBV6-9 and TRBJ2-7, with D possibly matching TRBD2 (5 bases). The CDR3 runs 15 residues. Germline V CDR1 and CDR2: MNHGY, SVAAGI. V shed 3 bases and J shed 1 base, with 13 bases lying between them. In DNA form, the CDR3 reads TGTGCCAGCAGTTACCAGGCCGGGGTATCCTACGAGCAGTACTTC. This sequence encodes CASSYQAGVSYEQYF.

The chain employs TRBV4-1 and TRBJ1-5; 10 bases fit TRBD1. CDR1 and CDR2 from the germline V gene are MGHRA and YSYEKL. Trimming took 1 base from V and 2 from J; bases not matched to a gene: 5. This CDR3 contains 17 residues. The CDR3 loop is CASSQGQGAQGNQPQHF. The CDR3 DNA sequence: TGCGCCAGCAGCCAAGGACAGGGGGCGCAGGGCAATCAGCCCCAGCATTTT.

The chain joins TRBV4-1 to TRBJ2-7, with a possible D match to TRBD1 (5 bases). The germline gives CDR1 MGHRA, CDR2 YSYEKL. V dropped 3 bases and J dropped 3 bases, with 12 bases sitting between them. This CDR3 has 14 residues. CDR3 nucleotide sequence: TGCGCCAGCAGCCATGCCGACCAGGGCTACGAGCAGTACTTC. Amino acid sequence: CASSHADQGYEQYF.

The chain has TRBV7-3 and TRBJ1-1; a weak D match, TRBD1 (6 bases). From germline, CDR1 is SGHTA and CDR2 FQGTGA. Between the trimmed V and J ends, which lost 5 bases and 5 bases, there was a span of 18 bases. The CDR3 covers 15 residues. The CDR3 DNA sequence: TGTGCCAGCAGCCCTCCAGGGGCGGGTGGGACTGAAGCTTTCTTT. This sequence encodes CASSPPGAGGTEAFF.

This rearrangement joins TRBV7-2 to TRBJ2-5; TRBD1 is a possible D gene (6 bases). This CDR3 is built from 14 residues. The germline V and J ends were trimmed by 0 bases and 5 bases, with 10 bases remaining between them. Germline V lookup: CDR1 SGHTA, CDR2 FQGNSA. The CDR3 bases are TGTGCCAGCAGCTTAGCGGGGGCCCCGGAGACCCAGTACTTC. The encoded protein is CASSLAGAPETQYF.

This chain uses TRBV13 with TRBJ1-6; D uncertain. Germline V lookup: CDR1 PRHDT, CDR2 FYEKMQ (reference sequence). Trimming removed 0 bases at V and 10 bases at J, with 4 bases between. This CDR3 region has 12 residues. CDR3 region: CASSLGDSPLHF. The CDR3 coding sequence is TGTGCCAGCAGCTTAGGTGACTCACCCCTCCACTTT.

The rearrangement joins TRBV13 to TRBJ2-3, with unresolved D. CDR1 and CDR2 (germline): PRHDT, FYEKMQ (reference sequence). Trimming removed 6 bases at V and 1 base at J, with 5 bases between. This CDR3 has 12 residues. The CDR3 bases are TGTGCCAGCAGTTTCGGCACAGATACGCAGTATTTT. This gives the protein CASSFGTDTQYF. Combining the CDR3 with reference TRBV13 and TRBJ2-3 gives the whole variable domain AAGVIQSPRHLIKEKRETATLKCYPIPRHDTVYWYQQGPGQDPQFLISFYEKMQSDKGSIPDRFSAQQFSDYHSELNMSSLELGDSALYFCASSFGTDTQYFGPGTRLTVL.

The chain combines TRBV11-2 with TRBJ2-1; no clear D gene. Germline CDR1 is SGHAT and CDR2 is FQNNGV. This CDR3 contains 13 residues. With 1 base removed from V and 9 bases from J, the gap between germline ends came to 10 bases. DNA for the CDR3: TGTGCCAGCAGCTTAGTTACCTCAGGTGAGCAGTTCTTC. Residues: CASSLVTSGEQFF.

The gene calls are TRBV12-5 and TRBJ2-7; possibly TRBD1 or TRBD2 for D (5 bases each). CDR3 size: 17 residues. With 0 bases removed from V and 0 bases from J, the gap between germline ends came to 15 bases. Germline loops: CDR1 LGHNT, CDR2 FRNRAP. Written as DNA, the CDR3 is TGTGCTAGTGGTTTGGTAGTCGGGACGGAGGCCTCCTACGAGCAGTACTTC. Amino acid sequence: CASGLVVGTEASYEQYF.